This TCR beta chain was identified in a study of blood T cell repertoires in COVID-19. Sequencing was performed with immunoSEQ multiplex PCR; in TCRdb, only in-frame clones are kept and a portion is missing. The data contain more than 200,000 clones, roughly 80% of them seen just once; the ten biggest clones take up about 8%. The trim removed 5 bases at V and 8 bases at J, leaving 9 bases unmatched. The germline CDR1 and CDR2 sequences are SGHTA and FQGNSA. This CDR3 contains 15 residues. The specimen was peripheral blood. The J gene is TRBJ1-4, the V gene TRBV7-2, with 9 positions matching TRBD1. The clonotype was recovered from a woman of 80 years or more with acute or convalescent COVID-19. The CDR3 DNA follows: TGTGCCAGCAGCGCATGGACAGGGGTCGGGGAAAAACTGTTTTTT. Its translation is CASSAWTGVGEKLFF. The full variable domain, completed using reference TRBV7-2 and TRBJ1-4, is GAGVSQSPSNKVTEKGKDVELRCDPISGHTALYWYRQSLGQGLEFLIYFQGNSAPDKSGLPSDRFSAERTGGSVSTLTIQRTQQEDSAVYLCASSAWTGVGEKLFFGSGTQLSVL.